Sequencing of this T cell receptor beta chain was carried out in a study of T cells in Graves' hyperthyroidism and ophthalmopathy. Each ophthalmopathy patient scored at least 3 on the Clinical Activity Score and at least 4 on NOSPECS grade, with duration under 3 months. Diagnostic decisions used clinical symptoms, serum thyroxine and TRAb, thyroid ultrasound and orbital computed tomography. TCR beta CDR3 regions were amplified from RNA transcripts. During a first-round RT-PCR of the TCR CDR3, the HTBI primer set was used. In TCRdb, the multiplex PCR reads were re-called with MiXCR into one record per CDR3 protein. Of hundreds of thousands of distinct CDR3 sequences listed, approximately 20% were seen once; the top ten hold around 50%. Looked up from germline, CDR1 is SEHNR and CDR2 is FQNEAQ (reference sequence). V lost 6 bases, J lost 6 bases, and 7 bases stayed unmatched. The CDR3 is made up of 14 amino acids.

The rearrangement links TRBV7-9 to TRBJ2-7; 11 nucleotides line up with TRBD2. This TCR was recovered from a man in his forties with Graves' ophthalmopathy. Input material: blood. CDR3 loop: CASSDTSGRGEQYF. The CDR3, as DNA: TGTGCCAGCAGTGACACTAGCGGGAGAGGCGAGCAGTACTTC.